This T cell receptor (beta chain) was profiled in a study of blood T cells in healthy people across ages (dated by TCRdb to between 2015 and 2017). About the investigation overall: In model experiments, template switching captured about one uniquely barcoded TCR beta cDNA molecule for every two T cells. To track age-related changes in TCR beta repertoire diversity, the study relied on deep sequencing normalized with unique cDNA molecular identifiers. The donors were divided into four age groups: young (average around 15 years), middle-aged (approximately 41), aged (around 67) and long-lived (nearly 85). To avoid experimental bias, donors of different ages were spread randomly across the sequencing lanes. Using the same blood draw, the study looked at two additional independent replicas of 1 million unique cDNA reads for two donors, one aged 18 to 30 and the other aged 80 or older. Paper-wide results and their limitations: The percentage of naive T cells measured by flow cytometry correlated strongly with observed TCR beta diversity. Since profiling was done on bulk unsorted PBMCs, naive and antigen-experienced compartments could not be conclusively compared. Estimates of total diversity from one million sequenced T cells were regarded as lower bounds and underestimates. The long-lived group showed more naive CD4+ T cells, fewer expanded clones and increased TCR diversity than the aged group, suggesting age selection. The CMV infection status of donors was not known, potentially confounding age-related changes in expanded clonotypes. Observed TCR beta diversity per million T cells fell roughly linearly with age, and a significant reduction was already apparent by age around 40.

Points on this clonotype: Its specific antigen is unknown. Base quality data are lacking; no much larger clone is found one base away.

The germline V gene supplies CDR1 SQVTM and CDR2 ANQGSEA. V is trimmed back by 7 bases and J by 3 bases, and the junction contains 8 bases that no gene match accounts for. The CDR3, cysteine through phenylalanine, is 13 amino acids long. The only DNA kept is the CDR3, 39 bases in frame from the first base. The library was prepared using 5' RACE. The reads were generated on an Illumina HiSeq 2500. A second about 7 to 12 cycle PCR used a sample-barcoded 5' primer and a J-beta primer mix. A unique molecular identifier was introduced onto each TCR beta cDNA molecule by a template-switch 5' adaptor carrying 12 random nucleotides. Each sample yielded at least 3 million CDR3-containing paired-end reads. All of the RNA was converted into first-strand cDNA using the Mint cDNA synthesis kit, with a TRBC-specific oligonucleotide serving as the primer. Following uracil-DNA glycosylase treatment, all cDNA underwent a first 18-cycle PCR with the universal primers M1SS and BC2_uni_R. In the original analysis: For normalization, 1 million high-quality reads, each with a distinct molecular identifier, were randomly selected from each sample. Instead of being binned into consensus sequences, reads with shared molecular identifiers were discarded. MiTCR, set to a Q25 quality threshold and the strictest error-elimination algorithm, was used for CDR3 identification, clonotype clustering and error correction. Lower-bound total TCR beta diversity was estimated with a nonparametric unseen species model using Euler transformation. Using fastp at Q25 and MiXCR, TCRdb reprocessed the public reads and kept productive beta chains. For every CDR3 protein sequence, its rows merge into one entry that carries the most common genes and DNA. Here the V and J calls rest on TCRdb's processing, not on the authors' analysis. The sample table records over a million distinct CDR3 sequences; 40% to 45% of these occur just once. The ten largest clones add up to 4% of the sample.

Systemically healthy Caucasian individuals from Russia, 39 in total and aged about 6 to 95 years, were included as donors. Each donor gave roughly 9 milliliters of peripheral blood, drawn into EDTA-treated Vacutainer tubes. Ficoll-Paque density-gradient centrifugation was used to isolate PBMCs, with at least 7 million per sample. Trizol reagent was used to extract total RNA from the PBMCs, yielding at least 5.5 micrograms per sample. The percentages of naive CD45RAhigh/CD27high T cells were determined by flow cytometry on a PBMC aliquot from every donor. This receptor was identified in a woman under 30 in good health. This chain joins TRBV29-1 to TRBJ1-1, with 7 junctional bases fitting TRBD1. Source material: blood. This receptor carries the CDR3 CSGGGGQDTEAFF. The DNA reads as follows: TGCAGCGGGGGGGGAGGACAGGACACTGAAGCTTTCTTT.